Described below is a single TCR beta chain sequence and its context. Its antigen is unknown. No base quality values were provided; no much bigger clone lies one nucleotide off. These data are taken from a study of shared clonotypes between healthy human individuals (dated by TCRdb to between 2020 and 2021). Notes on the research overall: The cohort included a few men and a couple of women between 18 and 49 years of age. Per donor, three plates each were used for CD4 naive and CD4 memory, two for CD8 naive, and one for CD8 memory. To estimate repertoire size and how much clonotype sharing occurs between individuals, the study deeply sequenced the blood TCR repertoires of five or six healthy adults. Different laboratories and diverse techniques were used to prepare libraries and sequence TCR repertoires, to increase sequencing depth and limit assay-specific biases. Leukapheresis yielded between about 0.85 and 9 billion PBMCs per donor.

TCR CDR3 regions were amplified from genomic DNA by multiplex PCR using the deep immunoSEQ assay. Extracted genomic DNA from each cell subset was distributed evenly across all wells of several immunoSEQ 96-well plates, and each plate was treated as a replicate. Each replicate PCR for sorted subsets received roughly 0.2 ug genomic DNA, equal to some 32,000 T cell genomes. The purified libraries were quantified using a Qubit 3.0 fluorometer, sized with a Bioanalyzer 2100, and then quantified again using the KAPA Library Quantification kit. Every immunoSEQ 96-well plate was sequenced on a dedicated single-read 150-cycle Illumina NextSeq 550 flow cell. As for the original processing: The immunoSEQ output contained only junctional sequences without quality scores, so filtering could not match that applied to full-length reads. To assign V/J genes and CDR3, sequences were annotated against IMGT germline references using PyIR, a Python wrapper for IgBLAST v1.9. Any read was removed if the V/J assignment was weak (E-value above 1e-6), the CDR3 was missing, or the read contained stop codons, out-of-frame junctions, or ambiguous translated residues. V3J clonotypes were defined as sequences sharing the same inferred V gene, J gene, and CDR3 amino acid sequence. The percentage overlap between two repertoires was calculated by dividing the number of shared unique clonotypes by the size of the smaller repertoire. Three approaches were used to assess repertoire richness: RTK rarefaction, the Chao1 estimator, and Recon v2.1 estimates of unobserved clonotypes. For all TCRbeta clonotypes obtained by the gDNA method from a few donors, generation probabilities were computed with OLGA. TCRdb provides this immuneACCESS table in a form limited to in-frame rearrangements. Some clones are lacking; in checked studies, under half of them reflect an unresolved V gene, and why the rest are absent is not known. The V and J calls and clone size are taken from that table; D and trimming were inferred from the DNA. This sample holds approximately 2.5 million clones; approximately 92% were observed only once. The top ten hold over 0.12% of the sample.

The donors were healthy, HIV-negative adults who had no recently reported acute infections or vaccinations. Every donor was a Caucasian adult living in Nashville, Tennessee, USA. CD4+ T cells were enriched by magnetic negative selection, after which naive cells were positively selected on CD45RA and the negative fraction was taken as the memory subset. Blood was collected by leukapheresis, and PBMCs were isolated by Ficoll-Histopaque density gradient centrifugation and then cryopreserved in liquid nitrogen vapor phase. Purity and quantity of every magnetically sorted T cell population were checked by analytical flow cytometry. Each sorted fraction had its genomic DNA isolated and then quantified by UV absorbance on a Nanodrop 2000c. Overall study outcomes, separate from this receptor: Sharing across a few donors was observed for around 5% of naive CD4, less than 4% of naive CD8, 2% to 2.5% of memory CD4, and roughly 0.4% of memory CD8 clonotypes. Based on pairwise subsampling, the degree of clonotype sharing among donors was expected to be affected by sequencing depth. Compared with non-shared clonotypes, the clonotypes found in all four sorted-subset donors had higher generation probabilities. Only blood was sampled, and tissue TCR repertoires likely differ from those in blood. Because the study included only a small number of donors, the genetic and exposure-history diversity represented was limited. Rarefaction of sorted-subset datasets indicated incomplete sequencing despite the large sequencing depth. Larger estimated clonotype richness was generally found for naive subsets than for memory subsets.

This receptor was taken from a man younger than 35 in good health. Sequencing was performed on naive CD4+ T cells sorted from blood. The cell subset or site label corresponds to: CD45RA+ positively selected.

The CDR3 has the sequence CAISGRDYYNEQFF. The sequence in DNA is TGTGCCATCAGTGGCCGGGACTACTACAATGAGCAGTTCTTC. The chain is made from TRBV10-3 and TRBJ2-1; the central 7 bases match TRBD2. The germline V gene specifies ENHRY as CDR1 and SYGVKD as CDR2. Trimming removed 4 bases from V and 3 bases from J; the gene matches leave 3 bases unexplained. Reading from cysteine to phenylalanine, the CDR3 counts 14 amino acids. The sequence is cut down to CDR3 DNA, 42 bases in frame from base 1.